These T cell receptor beta chains were read from a single sample in a study of identical twins. From the 5' RACE reads, TCRdb called clonotypes with MiXCR, one entry per CDR3 protein. The sample has fewer than 450,000 distinct CDR3 sequences, around 9.7% seen once. The specimen sequenced was naive T cells sorted from blood. The receptors shown here come from a woman aged 50 to 60 in good health. Each CDR3 is given with its conserved first and last residue. The D gene is left open where the match is weak. Not every row has a clone size; where given, it reads once, few, many or a size class.

j_gene,v_gene,abundance,d_gene,CDR3nt,CDR3aa
TRBJ2-1,TRBV19,.,TRBD2,TGTGCCAGTAGTTCCCGACTAGCGAATGAGCAGTTCTTC,CASSSRLANEQFF
TRBJ1-1,TRBV30,.,.,TGTGCCTGGAGTGTACAGATGAACTCTGAAGCTTTCTTT,CAWSVQMNSEAFF
TRBJ2-5,TRBV27,few,.,TGTGCCAGCAGTTCTAACGGGGGAGGAGAGACCCAGTACTTC,CASSSNGGGETQYF
TRBJ2-7,TRBV20-1,many,.,TGCAGTGCTTCGGACACTTCCTACGAGCAGTACTTC,CSASDTSYEQYF
TRBJ2-3,TRBV11-2,.,TRBD2,TGTGCCAGCAGCCCGAATCGGGCTAGCGGGGGTACGCAGTATTTT,CASSPNRASGGTQYF
TRBJ1-1,TRBV7-8,many,.,TGTGCCAGCAGCTTGCAGGGACACGGCGCCCAAGCTTTCTTT,CASSLQGHGAQAFF
TRBJ1-4,TRBV4-1,many,.,TGCGCCAGCAGCCCTCCGGGATCACCAAGAAAAGAGATTTTT,CASSPPGSPRKEIF
TRBJ1-1,TRBV5-6,few,.,TGTGCCAGCAGTCTGCCGCCGGGGTTGGGGACTGAAGCTTTCTTT,CASSLPPGLGTEAFF
TRBJ2-1,TRBV5-1,few,.,TGCGCCAGCAGCTTGGAGGGAGGACTCAGTGAGGAGCAGTTCTTC,CASSLEGGLSEEQFF
TRBJ1-4,TRBV6-5,few,.,TGTGCCAGCAGACGAGGATTAGGGAGGAATGAAAAACTGTTTTTT,CASRRGLGRNEKLFF
TRBJ2-4,TRBV9,.,.,TGTGCCAGCAGCGTAGAGCCGGACCTAAAAAACATTCAGTACTTC,CASSVEPDLKNIQYF
TRBJ1-1,TRBV29-1,many,.,TGCAGCGTCAGGGACACACCGAACACTGAAGCTTTCTTT,CSVRDTPNTEAFF
TRBJ2-1,TRBV4-1,many,.,TGCGCCAGTGGGTCTAGCGCATACAATGAGCAGTTCTTC,CASGSSAYNEQFF
TRBJ2-2,TRBV5-1,.,TRBD2,TGCGCCAGCAGCTTTCGGCTAGCGGAAAACACCGGGGAGCTGTTTTTT,CASSFRLAENTGELFF
TRBJ2-2,TRBV24-1,many,.,TGTGCCACCAGTGACCCCGTGACAGCTTCGAACACCGGGGAGCTGTTTTTT,CATSDPVTASNTGELFF
TRBJ2-1,TRBV18,.,.,TGTGCCAGCTCACCGACGGACTGGGCCTACAATGAGCAGTTCTTC,CASSPTDWAYNEQFF
TRBJ2-3,TRBV11-1,many,TRBD2,TGTGCCAGCAGCCCGAGACTAGCGGGGCGCACAGATACGCAGTATTTT,CASSPRLAGRTDTQYF
TRBJ2-1,TRBV20-1,many,.,TGCAGTGCTACTGGGGGACTCGAGGGGCAGTTCTTC,CSATGGLEGQFF
TRBJ1-5,TRBV11-2,many,.,TGTGCCAGCAGTCCAACAGGGACTAGCAATCAGCCCCAGCATTTT,CASSPTGTSNQPQHF
TRBJ2-1,TRBV4-2,many,TRBD2,TGTGCCAGCAGCCAAGAAGTAGCGGGACTCTACAATGAGCAGTTCTTC,CASSQEVAGLYNEQFF
TRBJ2-3,TRBV29-1,many,.,TGCAGCGTTTCCGGGAGTGTAACAGATACGCAGTATTTT,CSVSGSVTDTQYF
TRBJ1-5,TRBV5-6,many,.,TGTGCCAGCAGCCACCGAACCCTTCAGAACAGCGGGAGCAATCAGCCCCAGCATTTT,CASSHRTLQNSGSNQPQHF
TRBJ2-1,TRBV5-6,.,.,TGTGCCAGCAGCCGGAGGGTGTGGAGCTCCTACAATGAGCAGTTCTTC,CASSRRVWSSYNEQFF
TRBJ2-3,TRBV6-5,.,.,TGTGCCAGTACGCCGGAGGGGACTCCAGGTACGCAGTATTTT,CASTPEGTPGTQYF
TRBJ2-3,TRBV5-1,.,TRBD2,TGCGCCAGCAGCTTGAGGTCTCTCTGGCTAGCGGACAGCACAGATACGCAGTATTTT,CASSLRSLWLADSTDTQYF
TRBJ1-5,TRBV20-1,many,.,TGCAGTGCTAGGTGGGGGAGTTTCAATCAGCCCCAGCATTTT,CSARWGSFNQPQHF
TRBJ2-3,TRBV6-6,.,.,TGTGCCAGCCGGAAGGAGAGCACAGATACGCAGTATTTT,CASRKESTDTQYF
TRBJ2-2,TRBV6-5,few,TRBD1,TGTGCCAGCACCCACAGGGGCACCGGGGAGCTGTTTTTT,CASTHRGTGELFF
TRBJ2-7,TRBV20-1,.,.,TGCAGTGCTAGTAGAAGGGGGAACGAGCAGTACTTC,CSASRRGNEQYF
TRBJ2-5,TRBV10-3,many,TRBD2,TGTGCCATCAGCGAGACCCCTAGCGGCCAAGAGACCCAGTACTTC,CAISETPSGQETQYF
TRBJ2-1,TRBV4-1,few,TRBD2,TGCGCCAGCAGCCTCCTAGGTATAGCGGGAGACAATGAGCAGTTCTTC,CASSLLGIAGDNEQFF
TRBJ1-5,TRBV12-3/TRBV12-4,many,TRBD1,TGTGCCAGCAGCCCTCAGGGGGAATTAGGGCCCCAGCATTTT,CASSPQGELGPQHF
TRBJ2-2,TRBV5-1,many,TRBD1,TGCGCCAGCAGCAAAAACAGGGGGAACACCGGGGAGCTGTTTTTT,CASSKNRGNTGELFF
TRBJ1-1,TRBV19,.,.,TGTGCCAGTAGTCCCGGTGGCAGGATCATGAACACTGAAGCTTTCTTT,CASSPGGRIMNTEAFF
TRBJ1-4,TRBV4-2,few,.,TGTGCCAGCAGCCAAGAGGACCAGGTGAATGAAAAACTGTTTTTT,CASSQEDQVNEKLFF
TRBJ1-5,TRBV5-5,many,.,TGTGCCAGCAGCTTAACTTTAGCAGATCAGCCCCAGCATTTT,CASSLTLADQPQHF
TRBJ2-1,TRBV4-1,few,.,TGCGCCAGCAGCCAAGATCTAGGGGCTAGCGAGAAATTCTTC,CASSQDLGASEKFF
TRBJ2-4,TRBV27,.,TRBD1,TGTGCCAGCAGTCCCGGGACAGGGGTGCGGGAGAACATTCAGTACTTC,CASSPGTGVRENIQYF
TRBJ2-1,TRBV20-1,few,TRBD2,TGCAGTGCTCGGTCGAGGGGGACTAGCGGGCTTTGGGAGCAGTTCTTC,CSARSRGTSGLWEQFF
TRBJ2-7,TRBV29-1,few,.,TGCAGCGTCCTTGGGGGAACCCGCTACGAGCAGTACTTC,CSVLGGTRYEQYF
TRBJ2-3,TRBV7-8,.,TRBD2,TGTGCCAGCAGCTGGGTCCTAGCGGGAGAGTTCGGGGGGACAGATACGCAGTATTTT,CASSWVLAGEFGGTDTQYF
TRBJ2-7,TRBV20-1,.,TRBD1,TGCAGTGCTCATAAAGGGACAGACTACGAGCAGTACTTC,CSAHKGTDYEQYF